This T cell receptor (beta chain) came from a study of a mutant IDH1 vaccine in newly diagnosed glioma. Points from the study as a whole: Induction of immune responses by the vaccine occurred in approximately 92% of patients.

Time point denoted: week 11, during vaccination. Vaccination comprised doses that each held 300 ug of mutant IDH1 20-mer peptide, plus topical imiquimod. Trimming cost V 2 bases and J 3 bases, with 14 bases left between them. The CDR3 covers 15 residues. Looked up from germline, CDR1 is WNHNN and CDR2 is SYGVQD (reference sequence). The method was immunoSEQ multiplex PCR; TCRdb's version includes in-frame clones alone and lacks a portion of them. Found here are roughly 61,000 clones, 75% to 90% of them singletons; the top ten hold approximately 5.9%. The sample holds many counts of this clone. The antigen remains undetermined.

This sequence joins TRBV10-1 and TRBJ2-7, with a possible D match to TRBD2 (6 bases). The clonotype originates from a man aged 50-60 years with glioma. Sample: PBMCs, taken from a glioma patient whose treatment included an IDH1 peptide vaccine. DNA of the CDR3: TGCGCCAGCAGTGAGCTGGTCAGGGAGGACTACGAGCAGTACTTC. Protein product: CASSELVREDYEQYF.